Listed below are T cell receptor beta chains from one sample, sequenced in a study of regulatory T cells in long-lasting Graves disease. One entry per CDR3 protein results from TCRdb running MiXCR on the multiplex PCR reads. Of about 440,000 distinct CDR3 sequences listed, approximately 15% are singletons. The same sample was also used in a study of T cells in Graves' hyperthyroidism and ophthalmopathy.

Sample: peripheral blood mononuclear cells (PBMCs), taken at new diagnosis, from a patient treated with antithyroid drugs. The source of these receptors is a woman in her twenties or thirties with Graves disease. CDR3s include the opening cysteine and the closing phenylalanine or tryptophan. The D gene is left open where the match is weak. Rows give clone size only sometimes, using once, few, many, or a class for an expanded clone.

v_gene	j_gene	abundance	d_gene	CDR3aa	CDR3nt
TRBV20-1	TRBJ2-3	many	-	CSAKTPDTQYF	TGCAGTGCTAAGACGCCAGATACGCAGTATTTT
TRBV29-1	TRBJ2-1	many	-	CSVAPSSSYNEQFF	TGCAGCGTTGCACCATCAAGCTCCTACAATGAGCAGTTCTTC
TRBV28	TRBJ2-5	-	TRBD2	CASSFPGLAGDRETQYF	TGTGCCAGCAGTTTCCCTGGGCTAGCGGGAGATCGGGAGACCCAGTACTTC
TRBV7-8	TRBJ2-1	many	-	CASSLEGALYNEQFF	TGTGCCAGCAGCTTAGAGGGAGCGCTATACAATGAGCAGTTCTTC
TRBV7-9	TRBJ2-1	many	-	CASSLERTATYNEQFF	TGTGCCAGCAGCTTAGAGCGGACAGCTACCTACAATGAGCAGTTCTTC
TRBV20-1	TRBJ2-7	-	-	CSALDPSWEQYF	TGCAGTGCTTTGGACCCGTCTTGGGAGCAGTACTTC
TRBV25-1	TRBJ2-5	few	-	CASSWGGGETQYF	TGTGCCAGCTCGTGGGGAGGGGGAGAGACCCAGTACTTC
TRBV6-1	TRBJ1-5	-	-	CASSGNKGRLPQHF	TGTGCCAGCAGTGGGAACAAGGGGCGCCTGCCCCAGCATTTT
TRBV4-1	TRBJ1-2	-	TRBD1	CASSQLTGINYGYTF	TGCGCCAGCAGCCAACTGACAGGGATTAACTATGGCTACACCTTC
TRBV19	TRBJ2-6	few	-	CASSIRGGSGANVLTF	TGTGCCAGTAGTATAAGGGGGGGCTCTGGGGCCAACGTCCTGACTTTC
TRBV11-3	TRBJ2-7	many	-	CASSLGRARSYEQYF	TGTGCCAGCAGCTTAGGCCGGGCTAGGTCCTACGAGCAGTACTTC
TRBV7-9	TRBJ2-7	many	TRBD2	CATQDGGSSYEQYF	TGTGCCACCCAGGACGGGGGGAGCTCCTACGAGCAGTACTTC
TRBV6-1	TRBJ1-3	-	-	CASSHYGGRGNTIYF	TGTGCCAGCAGCCACTACGGAGGGCGAGGAAACACCATATATTTT
TRBV4-1	TRBJ2-1	-	-	CASSRLPRGEQFF	TGCGCCAGCAGCCGACTCCCTAGGGGTGAGCAGTTCTTC
TRBV18	TRBJ1-1	many	TRBD1	CASSPQGAGLNTEAFF	TGTGCCAGCTCACCACAGGGGGCAGGGTTGAACACTGAAGCTTTCTTT
TRBV20-1	TRBJ2-1	many	TRBD2	CSVAGRSYNEQFF	TGCAGTGTAGCGGGACGGTCCTACAATGAGCAGTTCTTC
TRBV18	TRBJ2-6	-	-	CASSPFGIGESGANVLTF	TGTGCCAGCTCACCTTTTGGTATAGGGGAGTCTGGGGCCAACGTCCTGACTTTC
TRBV12-3/TRBV12-4	TRBJ2-7	many	TRBD2	CASSLGAGGTYEQYF	TGTGCCAGCAGTTTAGGGGCGGGAGGCACCTACGAGCAGTACTTC
TRBV6-1	TRBJ1-2	many	-	CASTERKMSWRGYTF	TGTGCCAGCACCGAACGGAAAATGAGCTGGCGGGGCTACACCTTC
TRBV14	TRBJ2-5	-	-	CASSRGTARWETQYF	TGTGCCAGCAGCCGCGGGACAGCACGCTGGGAGACCCAGTACTTC
TRBV11-2	TRBJ1-2	once	-	CASSLRSNYGYTF	TGTGCCAGCAGCTTGAGATCTAACTATGGCTACACCTTC
TRBV6-2/TRBV6-3	TRBJ2-3	-	TRBD2	CASSYDVASGRTSTDTQYF	TGTGCCAGCAGTTACGATGTGGCTAGCGGGAGGACAAGCACAGATACGCAGTATTTT
TRBV18	TRBJ1-2	-	-	CASTREGSYTF	TGTGCCAGCACAAGAGAGGGAAGCTACACCTTC
TRBV3-1	TRBJ2-7	few	TRBD1	CASSQRTGVSYEQYF	TGTGCCAGCAGCCAAAGGACAGGGGTCTCCTACGAGCAGTACTTC
TRBV29-1	TRBJ2-3	many	TRBD1	CSVWTGSTDTQYF	TGCAGCGTCTGGACAGGGAGCACAGATACGCAGTATTTT
TRBV6-9	TRBJ2-1	-	-	CASSYSRASSYNEQFF	TGTGCCAGCAGTTACAGCCGGGCCAGCTCCTACAATGAGCAGTTCTTC
TRBV4-1	TRBJ2-7	-	-	CASSQEAAPDEQYF	TGCGCCAGCAGCCAAGAGGCGGCACCGGATGAGCAGTACTTC
TRBV19	TRBJ1-5	-	-	CASKIRAEDSNQPQHF	TGTGCCAGTAAGATCAGGGCGGAAGATAGCAATCAGCCCCAGCATTTT
TRBV7-6	TRBJ2-2	-	TRBD1	CASSLLTGGGTGELFF	TGTGCCAGCAGCCTCCTGACAGGGGGAGGCACCGGGGAGCTGTTTTTT